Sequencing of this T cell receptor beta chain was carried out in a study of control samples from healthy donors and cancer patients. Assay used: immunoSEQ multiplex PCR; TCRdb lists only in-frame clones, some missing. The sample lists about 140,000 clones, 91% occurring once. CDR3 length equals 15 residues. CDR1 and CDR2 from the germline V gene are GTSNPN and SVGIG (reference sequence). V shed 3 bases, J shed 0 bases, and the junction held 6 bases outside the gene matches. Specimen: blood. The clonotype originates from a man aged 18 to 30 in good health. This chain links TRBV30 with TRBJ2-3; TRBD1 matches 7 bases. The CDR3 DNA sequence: TGTGCCTGGAGGACTACAGGGGTGAGCACAGATACGCAGTATTTT. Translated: CAWRTTGVSTDTQYF.